This TCR beta chain was obtained from a study of monozygotic twins with cystic fibrosis. Study-level findings and limits: The repertoire was suggested to be naive-dominated, clonality median roughly 0.0089.

The table came from immunoSEQ multiplex PCR; TCRdb's copy has only in-frame clones and leaves some out. Found here are approximately 23,000 clones, 87% of them singletons; the top ten hold 1% to 1.5%. This clone was counted once. Its antigen is currently unknown. The source is a woman aged 25-40 years with cystic fibrosis. The sequencing sample was made of blood.

This chain's CDR3 is CASSGNSGGPSSYNEQFF. The CDR3 DNA sequence: TGTGCCAGCAGTGGCAATAGCGGGGGCCCGAGCTCCTACAATGAGCAGTTCTTC. The chain employs TRBV25-1 and TRBJ2-1; 9 bases map to TRBD2. The CDR3 runs 18 residues. Germline loops: CDR1 MGHDK, CDR2 SYGVNS. The ends lost 4 bases at V and 0 bases at J; junction bases unmatched: 10.